These 2 T cell receptor beta chains were sequenced from one sample in a study of T cell responses to AZD1222 COVID-19 vaccine. Method: immunoSEQ multiplex PCR; TCRdb's copy keeps in-frame clones and lacks some. Among fewer than 150,000 clones listed, more than 85% were seen once. The sequenced sample was peripheral blood, obtained on day 0 of AZD1222 vaccination. These receptors all stem from an adult in good health.

The genes are TRBV24-1 and TRBJ1-4; D remains unclear. V dropped 6 bases and J dropped 12 bases, with 7 bases sitting between them. CDR3 length: 10 amino acids. Germline-derived CDR1 and CDR2 are KGHDR and SFDVKD. The CDR3 region has the DNA TGTGCCACCAGTCGGGTGGAACTGTTTTTT. Residues: CATSRVELFF.

DNA for the CDR3: TGTGCCAGTAGTATGTTTCTGACAGGGTGGGAACCTGAAGCTTTCTTT. Protein product: CASSMFLTGWEPEAFF. This chain joins TRBV19 and TRBJ1-1; the match to TRBD1 covers 7 bases. V lost 3 bases, J lost 6 bases, and 13 bases stayed unmatched. The CDR3 sequence is 16 residues long. The germline CDR1 and CDR2 sequences are LNHDA and SQIVND (reference sequence).